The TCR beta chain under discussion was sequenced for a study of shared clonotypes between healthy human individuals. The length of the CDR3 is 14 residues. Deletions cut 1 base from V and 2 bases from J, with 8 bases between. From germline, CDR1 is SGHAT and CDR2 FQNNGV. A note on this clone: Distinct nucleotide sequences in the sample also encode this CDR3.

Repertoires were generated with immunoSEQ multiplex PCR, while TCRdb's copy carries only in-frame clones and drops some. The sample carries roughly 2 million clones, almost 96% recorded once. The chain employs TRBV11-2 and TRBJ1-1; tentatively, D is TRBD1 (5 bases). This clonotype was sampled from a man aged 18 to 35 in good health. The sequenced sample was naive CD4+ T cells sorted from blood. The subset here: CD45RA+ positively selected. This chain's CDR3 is CASSLGRVNTEAFF. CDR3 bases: TGTGCCAGCAGCTTAGGCAGGGTAAACACTGAAGCTTTCTTT.